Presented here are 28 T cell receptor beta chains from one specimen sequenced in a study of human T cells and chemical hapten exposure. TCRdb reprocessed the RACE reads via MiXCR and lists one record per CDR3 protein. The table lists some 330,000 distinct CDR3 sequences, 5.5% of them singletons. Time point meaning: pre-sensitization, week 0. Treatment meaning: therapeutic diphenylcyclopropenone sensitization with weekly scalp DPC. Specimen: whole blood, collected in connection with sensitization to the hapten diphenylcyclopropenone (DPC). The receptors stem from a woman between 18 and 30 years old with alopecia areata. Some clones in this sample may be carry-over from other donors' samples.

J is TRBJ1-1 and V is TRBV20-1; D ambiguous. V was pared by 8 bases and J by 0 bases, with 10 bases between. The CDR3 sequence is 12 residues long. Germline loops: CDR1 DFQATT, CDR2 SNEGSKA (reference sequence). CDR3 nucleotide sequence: TGCAGTACTAAGAGCATGAACACTGAAGCTTTCTTT. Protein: CSTKSMNTEAFF.

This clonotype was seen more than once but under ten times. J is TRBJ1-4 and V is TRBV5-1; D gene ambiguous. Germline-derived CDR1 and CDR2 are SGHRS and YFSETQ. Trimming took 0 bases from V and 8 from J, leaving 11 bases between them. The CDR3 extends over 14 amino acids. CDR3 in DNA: TGCGCCAGCAGCTTGGACCCCGGACGGGAAAAACTGTTTTTT. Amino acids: CASSLDPGREKLFF.

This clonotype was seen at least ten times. CDR3 sequence (DNA): TGTGCCAGCAGTTACTCGGCAGGGAAGCAGCCCCAGCATTTT. Translating it yields CASSYSAGKQPQHF. The chain recombines TRBV6-5 with TRBJ1-5; D is perhaps TRBD1 (5 bases). This CDR3 is 14 amino acids long. Germline lookup yields CDR1 MNHEY and CDR2 SVGAGI. V was trimmed by 0 bases and J by 7 bases, leaving 10 bases between them.

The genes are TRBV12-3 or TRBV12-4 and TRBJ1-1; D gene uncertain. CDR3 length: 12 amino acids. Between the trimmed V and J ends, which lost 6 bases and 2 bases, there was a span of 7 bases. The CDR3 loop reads CASRASNTEAFF. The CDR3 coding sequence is TGTGCCAGCAGGGCGTCCAACACTGAAGCTTTCTTT.

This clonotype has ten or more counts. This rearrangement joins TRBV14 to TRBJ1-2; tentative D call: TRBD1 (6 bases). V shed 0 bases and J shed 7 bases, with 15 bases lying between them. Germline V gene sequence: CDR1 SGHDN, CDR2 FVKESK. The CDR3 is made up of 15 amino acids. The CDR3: CASSQERSGAFGYTF. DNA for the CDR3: TGTGCCAGCAGCCAAGAACGGTCGGGGGCCTTTGGCTACACCTTC.

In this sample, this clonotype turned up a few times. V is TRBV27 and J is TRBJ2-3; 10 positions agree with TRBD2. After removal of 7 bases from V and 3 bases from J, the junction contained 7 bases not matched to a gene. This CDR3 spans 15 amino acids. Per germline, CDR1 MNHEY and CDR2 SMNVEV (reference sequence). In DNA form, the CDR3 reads TGTGCCAGCACCCCTCTAGCGGGGGCTACAGATACGCAGTATTTT. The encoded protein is CASTPLAGATDTQYF.

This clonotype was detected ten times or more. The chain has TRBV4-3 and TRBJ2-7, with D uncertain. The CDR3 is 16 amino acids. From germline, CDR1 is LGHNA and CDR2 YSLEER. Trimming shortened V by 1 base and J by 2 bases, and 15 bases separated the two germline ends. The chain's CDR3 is CASSQGVQFTTYEQYF. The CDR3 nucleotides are TGCGCCAGCAGCCAAGGGGTCCAGTTCACAACCTACGAGCAGTACTTC.

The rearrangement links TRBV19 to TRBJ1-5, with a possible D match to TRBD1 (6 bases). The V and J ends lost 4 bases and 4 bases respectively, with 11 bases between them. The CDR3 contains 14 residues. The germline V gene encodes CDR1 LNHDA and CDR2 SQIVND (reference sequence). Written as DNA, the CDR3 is TGTGCCAGTAGTACGGACAGCCTAAATCAGCCCCAGCATTTT. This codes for CASSTDSLNQPQHF.

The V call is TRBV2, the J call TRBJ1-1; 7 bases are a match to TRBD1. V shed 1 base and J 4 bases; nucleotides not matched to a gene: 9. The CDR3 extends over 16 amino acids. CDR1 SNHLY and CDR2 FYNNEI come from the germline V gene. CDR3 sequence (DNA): TGTGCCAGCAGTGAAGAAAGCGGGGCAGGGGGCACTGAAGCTTTCTTT. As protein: CASSEESGAGGTEAFF.

CDR3 region: CASSQDSGSSSYNEQFF. The CDR3 DNA follows: TGTGCCAGCAGCCAAGATAGCGGTTCGAGCTCCTACAATGAGCAGTTCTTC. The chain carries TRBV3-1 and TRBJ2-1; a possible D gene is TRBD2 (6 bases). V lost 0 bases to trimming and J lost 0 bases, with 12 bases between them. The germline gives CDR1 LGHDT, CDR2 YNNKEL (reference sequence). The CDR3 is 17 residues long.

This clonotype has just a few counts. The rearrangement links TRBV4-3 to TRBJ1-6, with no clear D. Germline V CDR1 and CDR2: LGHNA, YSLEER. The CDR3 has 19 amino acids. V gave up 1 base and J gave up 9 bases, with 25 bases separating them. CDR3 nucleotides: TGCGCCAGCAGCCAAGCGGAAAAGCTAAGGCTAGCGGAGCGTTCACCCCTCCACTTT. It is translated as CASSQAEKLRLAERSPLHF.

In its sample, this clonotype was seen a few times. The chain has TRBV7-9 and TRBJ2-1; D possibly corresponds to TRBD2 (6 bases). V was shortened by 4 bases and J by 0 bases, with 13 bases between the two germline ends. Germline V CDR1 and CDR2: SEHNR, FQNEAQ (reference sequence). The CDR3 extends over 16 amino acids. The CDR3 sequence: CASSSGGKSSYNEQFF. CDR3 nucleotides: TGTGCCAGCAGCTCCGGGGGAAAGAGCTCCTACAATGAGCAGTTCTTC.

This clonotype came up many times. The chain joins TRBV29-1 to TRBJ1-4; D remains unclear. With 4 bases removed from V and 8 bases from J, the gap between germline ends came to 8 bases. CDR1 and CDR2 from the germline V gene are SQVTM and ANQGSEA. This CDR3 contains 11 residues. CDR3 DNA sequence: TGCAGCGTTGTTGGCGACGAAAAACTGTTTTTT. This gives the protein CSVVGDEKLFF.

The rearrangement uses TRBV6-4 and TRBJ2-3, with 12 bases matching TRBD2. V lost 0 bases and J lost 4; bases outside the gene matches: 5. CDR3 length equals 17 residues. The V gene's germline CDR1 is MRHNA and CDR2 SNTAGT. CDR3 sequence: CASSDSWASGGADTQYF. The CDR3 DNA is TGTGCCAGCAGTGACTCTTGGGCTAGCGGGGGGGCAGATACGCAGTATTTT.

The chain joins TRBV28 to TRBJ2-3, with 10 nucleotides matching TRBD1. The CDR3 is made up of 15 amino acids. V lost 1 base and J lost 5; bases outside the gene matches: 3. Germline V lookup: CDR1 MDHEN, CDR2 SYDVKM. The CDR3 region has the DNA TGTGCCAGCAGTTTATCGGGACAGGGGATAGATACGCAGTATTTT. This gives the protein CASSLSGQGIDTQYF. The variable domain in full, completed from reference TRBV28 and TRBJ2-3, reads DVKVTQSSRYLVKRTGEKVFLECVQDMDHENMFWYRQDPGLGLRLIYFSYDVKMKEKGDIPEGYSVSREKKERFSLILESASTNQTSMYLCASSLSGQGIDTQYFGPGTRLTVL.

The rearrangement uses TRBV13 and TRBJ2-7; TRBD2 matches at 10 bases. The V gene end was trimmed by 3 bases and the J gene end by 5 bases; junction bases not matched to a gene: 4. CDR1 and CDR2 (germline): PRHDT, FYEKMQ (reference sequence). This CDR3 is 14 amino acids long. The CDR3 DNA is TGTGCCAGCAGCTTCAGCGGGGGGGCACACGAGCAGTACTTC. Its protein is CASSFSGGAHEQYF.

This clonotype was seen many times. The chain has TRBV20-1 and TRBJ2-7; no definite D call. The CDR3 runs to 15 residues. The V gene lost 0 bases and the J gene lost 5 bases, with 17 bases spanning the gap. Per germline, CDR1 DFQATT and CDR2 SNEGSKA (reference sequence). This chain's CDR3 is CSARDSAQLEDEQYF. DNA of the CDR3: TGCAGTGCTAGAGATTCGGCGCAGCTAGAGGACGAGCAGTACTTC.

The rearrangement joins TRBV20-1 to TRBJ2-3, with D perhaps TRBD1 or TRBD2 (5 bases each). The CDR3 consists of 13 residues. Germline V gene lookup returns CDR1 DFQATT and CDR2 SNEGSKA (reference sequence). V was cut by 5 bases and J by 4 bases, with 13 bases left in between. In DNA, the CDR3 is TGCAGTGCTTTGGGGCCCGGGGCAGATACGCAGTATTTT. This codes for CSALGPGADTQYF.

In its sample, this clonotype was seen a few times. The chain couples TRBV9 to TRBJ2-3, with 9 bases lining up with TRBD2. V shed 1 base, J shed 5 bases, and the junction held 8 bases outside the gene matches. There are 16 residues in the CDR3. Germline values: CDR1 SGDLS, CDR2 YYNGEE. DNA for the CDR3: TGTGCCAGCAGCGTATACGGCGGGGGGGCCCAAGATACGCAGTATTTT. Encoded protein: CASSVYGGGAQDTQYF. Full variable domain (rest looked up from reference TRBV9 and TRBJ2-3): DSGVTQTPKHLITATGQRVTLRCSPRSGDLSVYWYQQSLDQGLQFLIQYYNGEERAKGNILERFSAQQFPDLHSELNLSSLELGDSALYFCASSVYGGGAQDTQYFGPGTRLTVL.

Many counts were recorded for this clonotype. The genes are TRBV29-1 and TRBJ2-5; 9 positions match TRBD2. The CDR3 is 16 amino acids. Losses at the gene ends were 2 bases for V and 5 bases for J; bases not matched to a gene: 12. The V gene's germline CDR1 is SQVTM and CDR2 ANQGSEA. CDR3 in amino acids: CSVESPRRGGLETQYF. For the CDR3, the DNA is TGCAGCGTTGAAAGCCCCAGGCGGGGGGGCCTCGAGACCCAGTACTTC.

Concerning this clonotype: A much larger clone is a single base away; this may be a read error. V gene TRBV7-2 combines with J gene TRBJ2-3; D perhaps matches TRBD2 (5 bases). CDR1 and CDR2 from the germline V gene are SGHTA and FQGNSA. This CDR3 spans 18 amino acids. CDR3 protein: CGSSLVVYPLVSTDTQYF. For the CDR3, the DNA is TGTGGCAGCAGCTTAGTTGTCTATCCACTAGTCAGCACAGATACGCAGTATTTT.

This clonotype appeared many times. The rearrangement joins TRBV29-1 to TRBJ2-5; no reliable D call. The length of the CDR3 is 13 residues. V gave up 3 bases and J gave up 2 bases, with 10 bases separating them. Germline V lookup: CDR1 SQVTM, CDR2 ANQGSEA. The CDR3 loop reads CSVERQIQETQYF. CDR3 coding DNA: TGCAGCGTTGAGCGTCAGATTCAAGAGACCCAGTACTTC.

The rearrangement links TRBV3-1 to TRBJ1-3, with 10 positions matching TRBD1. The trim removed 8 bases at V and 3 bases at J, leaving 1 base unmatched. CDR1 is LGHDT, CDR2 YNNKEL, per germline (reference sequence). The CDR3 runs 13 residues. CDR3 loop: CASGQGDGNTIYF. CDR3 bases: TGTGCCAGCGGACAGGGGGATGGAAACACCATATATTTT.

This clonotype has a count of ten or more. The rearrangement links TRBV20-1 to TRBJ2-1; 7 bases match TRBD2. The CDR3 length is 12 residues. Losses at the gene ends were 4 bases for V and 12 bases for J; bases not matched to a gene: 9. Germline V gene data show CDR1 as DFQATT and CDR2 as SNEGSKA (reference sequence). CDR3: CSAKFAGDPQFF. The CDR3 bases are TGCAGTGCTAAATTCGCGGGGGACCCGCAGTTCTTC.

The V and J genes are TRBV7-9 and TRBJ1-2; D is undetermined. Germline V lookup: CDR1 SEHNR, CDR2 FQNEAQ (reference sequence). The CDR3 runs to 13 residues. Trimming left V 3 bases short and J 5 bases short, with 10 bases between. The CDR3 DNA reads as TGTGCCAGCAGCTTCGGCGAGAGATATGGCTACACCTTC. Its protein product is CASSFGERYGYTF.

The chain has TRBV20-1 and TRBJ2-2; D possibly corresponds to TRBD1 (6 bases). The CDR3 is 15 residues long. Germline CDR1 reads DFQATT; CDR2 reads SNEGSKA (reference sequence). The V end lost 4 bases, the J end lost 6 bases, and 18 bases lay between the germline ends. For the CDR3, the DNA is TGCAGTGCTAAAATAAGACAGGTTGAATCCGGGGAGCTGTTTTTT. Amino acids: CSAKIRQVESGELFF.

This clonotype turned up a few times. CDR3 coding DNA: TGTGCCAGCAGTAAAGGGAACACGAACTATAATTCACCCCTCCACTTT. This gives the protein CASSKGNTNYNSPLHF. J is TRBJ1-6 and V is TRBV27; D gene uncertain. Germline lookup yields CDR1 MNHEY and CDR2 SMNVEV (reference sequence). This CDR3 region has 16 residues. Trimming left V 5 bases short and J 3 bases short, with 14 bases between.

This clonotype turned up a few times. CDR3 DNA: TGCGCCAGCAGCTTAGCGGGGACAGGGAACACTGAAGCTTTCTTT. Amino acids: CASSLAGTGNTEAFF. The V and J genes are TRBV5-1 and TRBJ1-1; 8 bases are a match to TRBD1. The germline V gene encodes CDR1 SGHRS and CDR2 YFSETQ. The CDR3 is 15 amino acids. After removal of 2 bases from V and 1 base from J, the junction contained 4 bases not matched to a gene.